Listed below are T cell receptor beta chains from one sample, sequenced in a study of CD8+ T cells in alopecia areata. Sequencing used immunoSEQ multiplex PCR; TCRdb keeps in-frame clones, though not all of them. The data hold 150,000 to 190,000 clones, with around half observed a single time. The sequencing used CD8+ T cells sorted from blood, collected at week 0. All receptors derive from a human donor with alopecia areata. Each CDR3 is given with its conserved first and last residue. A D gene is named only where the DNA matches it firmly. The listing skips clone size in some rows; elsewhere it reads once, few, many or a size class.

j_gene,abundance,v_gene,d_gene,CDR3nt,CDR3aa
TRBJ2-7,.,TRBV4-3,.,TGCGCCAGCAGCCAAGATATAGGGTCGTACGAGCAGTACTTC,CASSQDIGSYEQYF
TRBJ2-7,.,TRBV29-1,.,TGCAGCGTTGAACTGGACAGCTACGAGCAGTACTTC,CSVELDSYEQYF
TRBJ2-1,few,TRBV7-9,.,TGTGCCAGCAGCTACACCCAAGTGGGGCCGGGCAATGAGCAGTTCTTC,CASSYTQVGPGNEQFF
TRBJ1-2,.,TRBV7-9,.,TGTGCCAGCAGCTTAGATGGGGGGCCGAACTATGGCTACACCTTC,CASSLDGGPNYGYTF
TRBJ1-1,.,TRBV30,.,TGTGCCTGGAGTGCGGGCAACACTGAAGCTTTCTTT,CAWSAGNTEAFF
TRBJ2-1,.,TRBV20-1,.,TGCAGTGCTACTCAAGTCAATGAGCAGTTCTTC,CSATQVNEQFF
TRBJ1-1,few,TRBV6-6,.,TGTGCCAGTCGACAGAGGGTGAACACTGAAGCTTTCTTT,CASRQRVNTEAFF
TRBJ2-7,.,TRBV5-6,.,TGTGCCAGCAGCGCCGTGCCGGATGAGCAGTACTTC,CASSAVPDEQYF
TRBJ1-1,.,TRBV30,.,TGTGCCTGGAGCTCAGGGAACACTGAAGCTTTCTTT,CAWSSGNTEAFF
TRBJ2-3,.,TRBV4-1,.,TGCGCCAGCAGCCGCGTGGGGGGGCGGACAGATACGCAGTATTTT,CASSRVGGRTDTQYF
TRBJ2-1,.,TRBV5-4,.,TGTGCCAGCAGGAAGGACGGATTCAATGAGCAGTTCTTC,CASRKDGFNEQFF
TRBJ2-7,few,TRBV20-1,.,TGCAGTGCCCCAGGAGACTACGAGCAGTACTTC,CSAPGDYEQYF
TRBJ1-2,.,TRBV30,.,TGTGCCTGGACTACGGGGGCCTTCCTTAACTATGGCTACACCTTC,CAWTTGAFLNYGYTF
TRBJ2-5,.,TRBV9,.,TGTGCCAGCAGCGAGTCCGACAGGTACCAAGAGACCCAGTACTTC,CASSESDRYQETQYF
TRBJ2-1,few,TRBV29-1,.,TGCAGCGTTGACGAGGACAATGAGCAGTTCTTC,CSVDEDNEQFF
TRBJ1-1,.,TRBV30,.,TGTGCCTGGAGTGCAGGTCTCAACACTGAAGCTTTCTTT,CAWSAGLNTEAFF
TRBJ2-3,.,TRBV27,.,TGTGCCAGCAGTTTGAGGGATACGCAGTATTTT,CASSLRDTQYF
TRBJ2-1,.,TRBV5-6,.,TGTGCCAGCAGCTTGGACAGCTACAATGAGCAGTTCTTC,CASSLDSYNEQFF
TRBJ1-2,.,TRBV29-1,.,TGCAGCGTTGAGGCAGGGGAATATGGCTACACCTTC,CSVEAGEYGYTF
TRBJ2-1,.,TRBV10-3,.,TGTGCCATCAGTGAGTCCCAGGACGAGCAGTTCTTC,CAISESQDEQFF
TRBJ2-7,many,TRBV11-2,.,TGTGCCAGCAGCTTAGATTCCCAGTCCTACGAGCAGTACTTC,CASSLDSQSYEQYF
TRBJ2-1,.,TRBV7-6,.,TGTGCCAGCAGCCCAAAAGACCCCTACAATGAGCAGTTCTTC,CASSPKDPYNEQFF
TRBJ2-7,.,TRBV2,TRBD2,TGTGCCAGCTCTGGACTAGCGGGGAGGGTTTGGGACGAGCAGTACTTC,CASSGLAGRVWDEQYF